A selection of T cell receptor beta chains follows, all from one sample in a study of identical twins. MiXCR, applied by TCRdb to the 5' RACE reads, yields one record per CDR3 protein. The sample has under 350,000 distinct CDR3 sequences, around 9.7% seen once. These same data were also listed under a study on yellow fever vaccine responses in identical twins.

Sequences were obtained from CD8+ T cells sorted from blood. The receptor set was obtained from a woman aged 18-29 years in good health. Each CDR3 is given with its conserved first and last residue. The D gene is left open where the match is weak. Some rows mark clone size as missing; the rest say once, few, many or name a class of expanded clone.

TRBJ1-3	-	-	TRBV27	15	CASSLGLGPGNTIYF	TGTGCCAGCAGTTTAGGTTTGGGACCTGGAAACACCATATATTTT
TRBJ2-3	few	-	TRBV7-6	16	CASSFRAWIRTDTQYF	TGTGCCAGCAGCTTTAGGGCCTGGATCCGCACAGATACGCAGTATTTT
TRBJ1-6	-	TRBD1	TRBV5-1	15	CASSELGQGGSPLHF	TGCGCCAGCAGCGAATTAGGACAGGGCGGATCACCCCTCCACTTT
TRBJ2-7	-	-	TRBV4-3	15	CASSQDRSGTYEQYF	TGCGCCAGCAGCCAAGATCGGTCAGGGACCTACGAGCAGTACTTC
TRBJ2-7	-	TRBD2	TRBV4-3	15	CASSHLLAGGDEQYF	TGCGCCAGCAGCCATTTACTAGCGGGAGGGGACGAGCAGTACTTC
TRBJ2-7	few	-	TRBV7-2	17	CASSLASRGAESYEQYF	TGTGCCAGCAGCTTAGCCTCCAGGGGGGCGGAGTCCTACGAGCAGTACTTC
TRBJ2-2	many	-	TRBV21-1	16	CASSKETGDNTGELFF	TGTGCCAGCAGCAAGGAGACAGGGGATAACACCGGGGAGCTGTTTTTT
TRBJ2-1	-	TRBD2	TRBV29-1	16	CSVEGASGRSYNEQFF	TGCAGCGTTGAAGGGGCTAGCGGGAGATCCTACAATGAGCAGTTCTTC
TRBJ1-5	many	-	TRBV7-9	13	CASSLGGSLPQHF	TGTGCCAGCAGCTTAGGGGGTAGTTTGCCCCAGCATTTT
TRBJ2-1	few	-	TRBV6-1	14	CASSPYSSENEQFF	TGTGCCAGCAGTCCGTACAGCTCCGAGAATGAGCAGTTCTTC
TRBJ2-1	few	-	TRBV20-1	14	CSAAPDYSYNEQFF	TGCAGTGCAGCCCCGGACTACTCCTACAATGAGCAGTTCTTC
TRBJ2-7	many	-	TRBV10-1	15	CASSKDIPRGHEQYF	TGCGCCAGCAGCAAGGACATACCCAGGGGCCACGAGCAGTACTTC
TRBJ2-7	many	-	TRBV27	13	CASGWGPRDEQYF	TGTGCCTCCGGGTGGGGGCCAAGGGACGAGCAGTACTTC
TRBJ2-7	-	TRBD1	TRBV5-1	15	CASSLGQGGTTGQYF	TGCGCCAGCAGCTTAGGACAGGGAGGCACTACTGGGCAGTACTTC
TRBJ2-1	-	TRBD2	TRBV5-1	15	CASSLEGLAGAEQFF	TGCGCCAGCAGCTTAGAGGGACTAGCGGGAGCTGAGCAGTTCTTC
TRBJ2-1	many	TRBD2	TRBV6-4	16	CASSDSSGEGYNEQFF	TGTGCCAGCAGTGATTCTAGCGGGGAGGGTTACAATGAGCAGTTCTTC